This TCR beta chain was documented in a study of shared clonotypes between healthy human individuals (dated by TCRdb to between 2020 and 2021). For context, the study as a whole: The cohort comprised a couple of women and a few men aged 18 to 49 years. For each donor, CD4 naive and CD4 memory were each run on three plates, CD8 naive on two plates, and CD8 memory on one plate. To estimate repertoire size and how much clonotypes are shared between individuals, the study performed deep sequencing of blood TCR repertoires from a few healthy adults. To increase sequencing depth and limit assay-specific biases, TCR repertoire library preparation and sequencing were carried out by different laboratories using diverse techniques. Per donor, leukapheresis produced somewhere between about 0.85 and 8.9 billion PBMCs.

Healthy HIV-negative adults with no recently reported acute infections or vaccinations were included as donors. Every donor was a Caucasian adult living in Nashville, Tennessee, USA. CD4+ T cells were enriched by magnetic negative selection; naive cells were then positively selected on CD45RA, and the negative fraction formed the memory subset. After blood collection by leukapheresis, PBMCs were isolated using Ficoll-Histopaque density gradient centrifugation and then cryopreserved in the vapor phase of liquid nitrogen. Purity and quantity of every magnetically sorted T cell population were checked by analytical flow cytometry. Each sorted fraction had its genomic DNA isolated and then quantified by UV absorbance on a Nanodrop 2000c. The CDR3, from cysteine to phenylalanine, totals 15 residues. The DNA shown is the 45-base CDR3, in frame from base 1. Trimmed from V: 4 bases; trimmed from J: 2 bases; junction bases lacking a gene match: 5. The germline V gene yields SGHTA for CDR1 and FQGNSA for CDR2.

TCR CDR3 regions were amplified from genomic DNA by multiplex PCR using the deep immunoSEQ assay. Genomic DNA extracted from each cell subset was distributed evenly over all wells of several immunoSEQ 96-well plates, and each plate served as one replicate. For sorted subsets, approximately 190 ng genomic DNA, equal to some 30,000 T cell genomes, was loaded into each replicate PCR. Purified libraries were measured with a Qubit 3.0 fluorometer, size-checked on a Bioanalyzer 2100, and measured again with the KAPA Library Quantification kit. Each immunoSEQ 96-well plate was sequenced on its own single-read 150-cycle Illumina NextSeq 550 flow cell. For the original study's pipeline: Because the immunoSEQ output included only junctional sequences and no quality scores, the filtering could not be the same as the filtering used for full-length reads. Sequences were annotated with PyIR, a Python wrapper for IgBLAST v1.9, and V/J genes and CDR3 were assigned using IMGT germline references. Reads were removed for weak V/J assignments (E-value above 1e-6), missing CDR3, stop codons, out-of-frame junctions, or ambiguous translated residues. V3J clonotypes were defined as sequences sharing an identical inferred V gene, J gene, and CDR3 amino acid sequence. To compute the percentage overlap between repertoires, the number of shared unique clonotypes was divided by the size of the smaller repertoire. Three approaches were used to assess repertoire richness: RTK rarefaction, the Chao1 estimator, and Recon v2.1 estimates of unobserved clonotypes. OLGA was used to compute generation probabilities for all TCRbeta clonotypes that the gDNA method yielded from a handful of donors. What TCRdb holds here is the immuneACCESS table cut down to in-frame rearrangements. Part of the clones is not present; checked against another copy, under half of the missing clones reflect an unresolved V gene, and the others are unexplained. That table supplies the V and J calls and clone size; D and trimming were determined from the DNA. Within this sample are some 660,000 clones, with about three quarters of them counted one time only. 1.5% to 2% of the sample lies in the top ten.

Results the study describes overall, beyond this receptor: Clonotypes shared by all four sorted-subset donors showed higher generation probabilities than non-shared clonotypes. Naive subsets generally had larger estimated clonotype richness than memory subsets. The genetic and exposure-history diversity represented was limited by the small number of donors. Based on pairwise subsampling, the degree of clonotype sharing among donors was expected to be affected by sequencing depth. About 5% of naive CD4, 3% to 3.5% of naive CD8, around 2.3% of memory CD4, and less than 0.45% of memory CD8 clonotypes were shared across several donors. Sampling was restricted to blood, and TCR repertoires in tissue are likely to differ from TCR repertoires in blood. Even with the large sequencing depth, rarefaction of the sorted-subset datasets indicated that sequencing was incomplete.

Comments on this clone: No antigen is known for it. There are no base qualities to consult, and no much larger clone falls within one base.

This receptor was obtained from a woman aged 30 to 39 in good health. The sample taken for sequencing was memory CD4+ T cells sorted from blood. The cell subset or site tag for this specimen amounts to: CD45RA-negative fraction. Recombination linked TRBV7-2 to TRBJ2-7, and 10 bases in between align with TRBD2. The CDR3 has the sequence CASSSRLAGAYEQYF. The sequence in DNA is TGTGCCAGCAGCTCCAGACTAGCGGGCGCCTACGAGCAGTACTTC. Supplemented by the reference TRBV7-2 and TRBJ2-7 proteins around the CDR3, the complete variable domain is GAGVSQSPSNKVTEKGKDVELRCDPISGHTALYWYRQSLGQGLEFLIYFQGNSAPDKSGLPSDRFSAERTGGSVSTLTIQRTQQEDSAVYLCASSSRLAGAYEQYFGPGTRLTVT.